These 5 T cell receptor beta chains were all obtained from the same sample, sequenced in a study of monozygotic twins with inflammatory bowel disease. TCRdb re-called the 5' RACE reads and gives one entry per CDR3 protein, without DNA. The table for this sample gives about 160,000 distinct CDR3 sequences. Sample: blood. These receptors all come from a human donor with ulcerative colitis or Crohn's disease, or a healthy co-twin of an affected twin (not recorded which).

This rearrangement joins TRBV6-2 or TRBV6-3 to TRBJ2-7. Germline CDR1 is MNHEY and CDR2 is SVGEGT. This CDR3 is built from 11 residues. CDR3 sequence: CASSTVIEQYF.

CDR3: CASSYPRHGEAFF. The chain has TRBV6-5 and TRBJ1-1. The CDR3 length is 13 residues. Germline values: CDR1 MNHEY, CDR2 SVGAGI.

V and J are TRBV6-5 and TRBJ1-1. There are 16 residues in the CDR3. CDR1 is MNHEY and CDR2 is SVGAGI in the germline V gene. CDR3 residues: CASSYSRGSGNTEAFF.

This sequence joins TRBV11-1 and TRBJ1-2. The CDR3 spans 16 residues. Germline values: CDR1 SGHAT, CDR2 FQDESV (reference sequence). This CDR3 is CASSLGQTVRNYGYTF.

The chain employs TRBV5-1 and TRBJ2-3; TCRdb picks TRBD2, but there is no DNA to check that call. The CDR3 runs to 15 residues. CDR1 SGHRS and CDR2 YFSETQ come from the germline V gene. The CDR3 loop is CASSLRRGSTDTQYF. Looking up the rest from reference TRBV5-1 and TRBJ2-3 gives the full variable domain: KAGVTQTPRYLIKTRGQQVTLSCSPISGHRSVSWYQQTPGQGLQFLFEYFSETQRNKGNFPGRFSGRQFSNSRSEMNVSTLELGDSALYLCASSLRRGSTDTQYFGPGTRLTVL.